Below, 27 T cell receptor beta chains from the same sample are listed, as sequenced in a study of vaccination and CD4 T cells after COVID-19. No antigen has been identified for these receptors. With the Oncomine TCR Beta short-read assay, DNA from cultured CD4+ T cells was sequenced. TCRdb re-derived calls from the PCR reads in MiXCR, one entry per CDR3 protein. The data contain approximately 23,000 distinct CDR3 sequences, 50% to 65% of them seen just once; the ten biggest clones take up under 30%. The treatment is: roughly 11-day PBMC culture with coronavirus spike peptide pools or control peptides (ViraFEST assay). The sequencing here drew on CD4+ T cells from blood, cultured in vitro, taken before SARS-CoV-2 vaccination. The origin of the receptors is a human donor who received a COVID-19 vaccine.

V usage is TRBV30 and J usage is TRBJ2-5, with 9 bases fitting TRBD2. The CDR3 is 14 residues long. Germline CDR1 is GTSNPN and CDR2 is SVGIG (reference sequence). V dropped 2 bases and J dropped 4; count of bases not matched to a gene: 5. The CDR3 loop reads CAWSIFSGGETQYF. Here the CDR3 DNA reads TGTGCCTGGAGTATTTTTAGCGGGGGAGAGACCCAGTACTTC.

Worth noting for this clonotype: At one boundary the junction diverges from the germline segment, which might be a read error. The DNA for the CDR3 is TGTGCCAGCAGCTTAAAACCCGCGAACGCCGGGGAGCTGTTTTTT. It yields the protein CASSLKPANAGELFF. This chain connects TRBV7-3 to TRBJ2-2; D remains unclear. Per the germline V gene, CDR1 is SGHTA and CDR2 is FQGTGA. The CDR3 covers 15 residues.

V usage is TRBV30 and J usage is TRBJ1-5, with D tentatively TRBD1 (5 bases). CDR1 and CDR2 from the germline V gene are GTSNPN and SVGIG (reference sequence). Trimming took off 0 bases at V and 7 bases at J, with 10 bases between the two ends. This CDR3 contains 13 residues. The CDR3 spells CAWSVRGYQPQHF. The CDR3 region has the DNA TGTGCCTGGAGTGTACGGGGGTACCAGCCCCAGCATTTT.

J is TRBJ2-7 and V is TRBV11-3; TRBD2 agrees at 11 bases. The germline CDR1 and CDR2 sequences are SGHNT and YENEEA. V was pared by 2 bases and J by 2 bases, with 14 bases of the junction left unmatched. The CDR3 consists of 19 residues. The CDR3 here is CASSLPSGGYSQDPYEQYF. CDR3 bases: TGTGCCAGCAGCTTACCTAGCGGGGGGTACAGCCAGGACCCCTACGAGCAGTACTTC.

This chain joins TRBV30 and TRBJ1-2; no reliable D call. Trimming took 2 bases from V and 0 from J, leaving 10 bases between them. Germline V gene lookup returns CDR1 GTSNPN and CDR2 SVGIG (reference sequence). The CDR3 spans 14 residues. For the CDR3, the DNA is TGTGCCTGGAGTCCGGGTATAGCTAACTATGGCTACACCTTC. Amino acid sequence: CAWSPGIANYGYTF.

CDR3 in amino acids: CASSLSRLSRNTEAFF. The CDR3 DNA is TGTGCCAGCAGCCTGAGCAGGCTCTCGAGGAACACTGAAGCTTTCTTT. The V and J genes are TRBV14 and TRBJ1-1; no clear D gene. With 4 bases removed from V and 1 base from J, the gap between germline ends came to 16 bases. This CDR3 is 16 amino acids long. The germline gives CDR1 SGHDN, CDR2 FVKESK.

This clonotype was counted a few times. J is TRBJ1-1 and V is TRBV7-9; 8 bases are shared with TRBD1. CDR1 and CDR2 from the germline V gene are SEHNR and FQNEAQ (reference sequence). The CDR3 loop spans 15 amino acids. V trimming: 5 bases; J trimming: 3 bases; junction bases outside the gene matches: 8. The CDR3 DNA sequence: TGTGCCAGCAGCCGTTACCAGGGGGCTGACACTGAAGCTTTCTTT. Its protein is CASSRYQGADTEAFF.

The chain joins TRBV27 to TRBJ2-7; D gene ambiguous. The CDR3 is 14 amino acids. Germline loops: CDR1 MNHEY, CDR2 SMNVEV (reference sequence). Trimming took off 6 bases at V and 0 bases at J, with 12 bases between the two ends. The CDR3 loop is CASSQNPSSYEQYF. CDR3 DNA sequence: TGTGCCAGCAGCCAGAATCCGAGCTCCTACGAGCAGTACTTC.

This clonotype has a handful of counts. The rearrangement joins TRBV7-2 to TRBJ2-1; no clear D. Germline CDR1 SGHTA, CDR2 FQGNSA. The ends were cut back, 5 bases at V and 5 bases at J, with 4 bases in the middle. This CDR3 comprises 11 residues. CDR3 residues: CASSLHNEQFF. DNA of the CDR3: TGTGCCAGCAGCCTTCACAATGAGCAGTTCTTC.

This chain links TRBV20-1 with TRBJ2-5; 7 bases match TRBD1. CDR3 length equals 14 residues. The V and J ends lost 6 bases and 5 bases, in that order; junction bases with no gene match: 12. CDR1 is DFQATT and CDR2 is SNEGSKA in the germline V gene (reference sequence). The CDR3 sequence is CSASTYGDSETQYF. DNA of the CDR3: TGCAGTGCCTCTACGTATGGGGACAGTGAGACCCAGTACTTC.

The V gene is TRBV20-1, the J gene TRBJ1-6; D call uncertain. The CDR3 consists of 12 residues. Trimming left V 5 bases short and J 6 bases short, with 8 bases between. Germline CDR1 is DFQATT and CDR2 is SNEGSKA (reference sequence). The CDR3 is CSAHDGNSPLHF. The DNA of the CDR3 is TGCAGTGCTCATGACGGTAATTCACCCCTCCACTTT.

The DNA for the CDR3 is TGTGCCAGCAGCTTGAGGAGAGCCGACACTGAAGCTTTCTTT. Amino acid sequence: CASSLRRADTEAFF. The rearrangement uses TRBV5-4 and TRBJ1-1; D remains unclear. The germline V and J ends were trimmed by 1 base and 3 bases, with 10 bases remaining between them. This CDR3 is built from 14 residues. Germline V gene data show CDR1 as SGHNT and CDR2 as YYREEE (reference sequence).

The rearrangement links TRBV11-2 to TRBJ1-1, with TRBD1 identical over 7 bases. CDR3 length equals 16 residues. Trimming removed 6 bases from V and 2 bases from J; junction bases left unmatched: 12. From germline, CDR1 is SGHAT and CDR2 FQNNGV. CDR3 coding DNA: TGTGCCAGCAGGACCACAGGGGTAGGGGTTAACACTGAAGCTTTCTTT. Protein sequence: CASRTTGVGVNTEAFF. The variable domain in full, with the rest retrieved from reference TRBV11-2 and TRBJ1-1, is EAGVAQSPRYKIIEKRQSVAFWCNPISGHATLYWYQQILGQGPKLLIQFQNNGVVDDSQLPKDRFSAERLKGVDSTLKIQPAKLEDSAVYLCASRTTGVGVNTEAFFGQGTRLTVV.

The table lists this clonotype with a few counts. This rearrangement joins TRBV3-1 to TRBJ2-5, with 12 bases lining up with TRBD2. Trimming took 0 bases from V and 5 from J; bases not matched to a gene: 16. Germline V lookup: CDR1 LGHDT, CDR2 YNNKEL (reference sequence). The CDR3 length is 20 residues. CDR3 sequence: CASSQDKLTSGGPGRETQYF. Written as DNA, the CDR3 is TGTGCCAGCAGCCAAGATAAGTTGACTAGCGGGGGCCCTGGCCGGGAGACCCAGTACTTC.

The chain employs TRBV7-6 and TRBJ2-5; D uncertain. Germline values: CDR1 SGHVS, CDR2 FNYEAQ. This CDR3 region has 15 residues. The V end was cut by 1 base, the J end by 1 base, with 10 bases between. In nucleotides, the CDR3 is TGTGCCAGCAGCTTAGGTCGGACGATCCAAGAGACCCAGTACTTC. Protein: CASSLGRTIQETQYF.

This clonotype was detected only once. CDR3 in DNA: TGTGCCAGCAGCACCACGACAGGGCTAGGCCAAGAGACCCAGTACTTC. Amino acid sequence: CASSTTTGLGQETQYF. This chain links TRBV11-2 with TRBJ2-5, with 7 bases lining up with TRBD1. V dropped 5 bases and J dropped 1; count of bases not matched to a gene: 10. Germline V lookup: CDR1 SGHAT, CDR2 FQNNGV. This CDR3 has 16 residues. The full variable domain, with the rest looked up from reference TRBV11-2 and TRBJ2-5, is EAGVAQSPRYKIIEKRQSVAFWCNPISGHATLYWYQQILGQGPKLLIQFQNNGVVDDSQLPKDRFSAERLKGVDSTLKIQPAKLEDSAVYLCASSTTTGLGQETQYFGPGTRLLVL.

This chain uses TRBV19 with TRBJ2-7; the match to TRBD2 covers 8 bases. The V gene's germline CDR1 is LNHDA and CDR2 SQIVND (reference sequence). Trimming took 6 bases from V and 2 from J; bases not matched to a gene: 9. CDR3 length: 15 residues. The CDR3 DNA reads TGTGCCAGTAGGACGAGCGGGGGCCAAACCTACGAGCAGTACTTC. This sequence encodes CASRTSGGQTYEQYF.

The chain carries TRBV30 and TRBJ2-7; D is possibly TRBD1 (6 bases). The ends were cut back, 2 bases at V and 0 bases at J, with 11 bases in the middle. Germline-derived CDR1 and CDR2 are GTSNPN and SVGIG (reference sequence). The length of the CDR3 is 14 residues. CDR3 residues: CAWSPDRPSYEQYF. CDR3 DNA: TGTGCCTGGAGTCCGGACAGACCCTCCTACGAGCAGTACTTC. Full variable domain (outside the CDR3, taken from reference TRBV30 and TRBJ2-7): SQTIHQWPATLVQPVGSPLSLECTVEGTSNPNLYWYRQAAGRGLQLLFYSVGIGQISSEVPQNLSASRPQDRQFILSSKKLLLSDSGFYLCAWSPDRPSYEQYFGPGTRLTVT.

The gene calls are TRBV7-2 and TRBJ2-1; TRBD1 matches at 10 bases. The V segment lost 5 bases and the J segment 4 bases; nucleotides outside the gene matches: 5. The CDR3 consists of 15 residues. CDR1 SGHTA and CDR2 FQGNSA come from the germline V gene. In DNA form, the CDR3 reads TGTGCCAGCAGCCGTGGGGACAGGGGTTACAATGAGCAGTTCTTC. Translation gives CASSRGDRGYNEQFF. Together with reference TRBV7-2 and TRBJ2-1, the CDR3 gives the full variable domain: GAGVSQSPSNKVTEKGKDVELRCDPISGHTALYWYRQSLGQGLEFLIYFQGNSAPDKSGLPSDRFSAERTGGSVSTLTIQRTQQEDSAVYLCASSRGDRGYNEQFFGPGTRLTVL.

This clonotype has just a few counts. This chain joins TRBV20-1 and TRBJ1-2; 7 bases agree with TRBD1. This CDR3 comprises 13 residues. In germline, CDR1 is DFQATT, CDR2 SNEGSKA (reference sequence). With 2 bases clipped from V and 4 bases from J, the junction kept 4 bases outside the gene matches. Here the CDR3 reads CSARRQGPYGYTF. Written as DNA, the CDR3 is TGCAGTGCTAGACGACAGGGACCCTATGGCTACACCTTC.

The J gene is TRBJ2-6, the V gene TRBV19; tentatively, D is TRBD1 or TRBD2 (5 bases each). The CDR3 has 15 residues. Per germline, CDR1 LNHDA and CDR2 SQIVND (reference sequence). Trimming took off 1 base at V and 1 base at J, with 5 bases between the two ends. CDR3 sequence: CASSIGGSGANVLTF. CDR3 nucleotides: TGTGCCAGTAGTATAGGGGGGTCTGGGGCCAACGTCCTGACTTTC.

This chain uses TRBV7-6 with TRBJ2-3; D possibly matches TRBD1 or TRBD2 (5 bases each). This CDR3 region has 16 residues. Trimming pared 4 bases from V and 2 bases from J, leaving 16 bases between. The germline V gene has CDR1 SGHVS and CDR2 FNYEAQ. DNA for the CDR3: TGTGCCAGCAGCTCCGGAACGGGACGACCCACAGATACGCAGTATTTT. It codes for CASSSGTGRPTDTQYF.

The chain couples TRBV19 to TRBJ1-5, with 7 positions matching TRBD1. The CDR3 runs to 15 residues. J gave up 5 bases and V 2 bases, and 6 bases lay outside the gene matches. CDR1 LNHDA and CDR2 SQIVND come from the germline V gene (reference sequence). CDR3 region: CASSINRDRDQPQHF. Written as DNA, the CDR3 is TGTGCCAGTAGTATAAACCGGGACAGAGATCAGCCCCAGCATTTT.

The CDR3 nucleotides read TGTGCCAGCAGTGGCTACACCTTC. It codes for CASSGYTF. This chain connects TRBV6-1 to TRBJ1-2; D remains ambiguous. The ends were cut back, 4 bases at V and 9 bases at J, with 0 bases in the middle. The CDR3 is 8 amino acids. The germline gives CDR1 MNHNS, CDR2 SASEGT.

CDR3 in DNA: TGTGCCAGCAGTGAATTCGGACAGGGGAACACCGGGGAGCTGTTTTTT. It translates to CASSEFGQGNTGELFF. V is TRBV25-1 and J is TRBJ2-2, with 8 bases that match TRBD1. Germline V gene data show CDR1 as MGHDK and CDR2 as SYGVNS. This CDR3 contains 16 residues. V was clipped by 1 base and J by 1 base; unmatched bases: 2.

This chain joins TRBV30 and TRBJ1-2; 9 nucleotides match TRBD1. CDR3 length: 12 residues. Trimming removed 5 bases from V and 6 bases from J; junction bases left unmatched: 4. CDR1 and CDR2 (germline): GTSNPN, SVGIG (reference sequence). CDR3 in amino acids: CAWEQGADGYTF. Here the CDR3 DNA reads TGTGCCTGGGAACAGGGGGCAGATGGCTACACCTTC.

V is TRBV7-2 and J is TRBJ2-1; 7 bases are a match to TRBD2. This CDR3 spans 16 amino acids. Germline values: CDR1 SGHTA, CDR2 FQGNSA. V was pared by 3 bases and J by 6 bases, with 11 bases of the junction left unmatched. This CDR3 reads CASSLVHGGGANEQFF. The CDR3 bases are TGTGCCAGCAGCTTGGTTCACGGCGGGGGTGCCAATGAGCAGTTCTTC.